This T cell receptor (beta chain) was sequenced for a study of blood T cell repertoires in COVID-19. On the study more broadly: Samples came from the United States, Italy and Spain, spanning acute and convalescent COVID-19. T cells, B-cell-depleted T cells, or PBMCs provided the cDNA or gDNA that served as material.

Germline lookup yields CDR1 MGHRA and CDR2 YSYEKL. The CDR3 has 14 residues. With 1 base removed from V and 8 bases from J, the gap between germline ends came to 11 bases. Original analysis: Scientists estimated how many nucleated cells there were by amplifying reference gene primers. Method: immunoSEQ multiplex PCR; TCRdb's copy keeps in-frame clones and lacks some. D and trimming were read from the DNA, whereas the V and J calls and clone size are those reported in that table. The sample contains some 140,000 clones, 65% to 90% of which appear only once. This clone has more than one count but fewer than ten.

Sequencing input: peripheral blood. The chain employs TRBV4-1 and TRBJ1-4; D remains ambiguous. The receptor was derived from a woman aged 55-70 years with COVID-19, enrolled during active disease. The CDR3 here is CASSQVEGSEKLFF. Written as DNA, the CDR3 is TGCGCCAGCAGCCAAGTAGAAGGGAGCGAAAAACTGTTTTTT.